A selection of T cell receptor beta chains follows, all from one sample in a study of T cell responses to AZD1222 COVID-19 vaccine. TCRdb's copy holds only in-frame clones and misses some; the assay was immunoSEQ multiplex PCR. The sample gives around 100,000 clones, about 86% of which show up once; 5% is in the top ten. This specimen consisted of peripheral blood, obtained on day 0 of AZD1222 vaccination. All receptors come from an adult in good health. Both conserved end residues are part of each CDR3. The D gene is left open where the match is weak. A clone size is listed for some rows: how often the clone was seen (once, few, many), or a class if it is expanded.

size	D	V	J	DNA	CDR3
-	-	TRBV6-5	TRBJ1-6	TGTGCCACGCGCAGGGACCTTAATTCACCCCTCCACTTT	CATRRDLNSPLHF
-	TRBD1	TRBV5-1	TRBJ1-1	TGCGCCAGCAGCTTACAGGGGGAGACGAACACTGAAGCTTTCTTT	CASSLQGETNTEAFF
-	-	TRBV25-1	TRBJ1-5	TGTGCCACCAGGCAGGGGAGTCAGCCCCAGCATTTT	CATRQGSQPQHF
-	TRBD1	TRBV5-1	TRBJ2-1	TGCGCCAGCAGCCCCGGACAGGCGTCCGAGCAGTTCTTC	CASSPGQASEQFF
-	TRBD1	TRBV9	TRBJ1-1	TGTGCCAGCGGCAGGGGGCCCGCTGAAGCTTTCTTT	CASGRGPAEAFF
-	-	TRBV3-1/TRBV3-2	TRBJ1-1	TGTGCCAGCAGCAACGGGGGATACACTGAAGCTTTCTTT	CASSNGGYTEAFF
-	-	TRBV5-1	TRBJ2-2	TGCGCCAGCAGCTTGGCGAGGGAGGCCACCGGGGAGCTGTTTTTT	CASSLAREATGELFF
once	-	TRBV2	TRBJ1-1	TGTGCCAGCAGAGACAGGAGGGGGGAGGCTGAAGCTTTCTTT	CASRDRRGEAEAFF
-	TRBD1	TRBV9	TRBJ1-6	TGTGCCAGCAGCGGGGGGACAGGGGAGAATTCACCCCTCCACTTT	CASSGGTGENSPLHF
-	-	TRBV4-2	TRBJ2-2	TGTGCCAGCAGAACGGGACGAGGTTTGCAGGGGACCGGGGAGCTGTTTTTT	CASRTGRGLQGTGELFF
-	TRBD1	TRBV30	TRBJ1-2	TGTGCCTGGAGTCTGGACAGGACTTATGGCTACACCTTC	CAWSLDRTYGYTF
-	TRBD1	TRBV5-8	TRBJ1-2	TGTGCCAGCAGCCCCCCGGACAGGCAGGAAGGCTACACCTTC	CASSPPDRQEGYTF
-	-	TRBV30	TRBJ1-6	TGTGCCTGGAGTGCCCGTGCGAAACCTATTTCACCCCTCCACTTT	CAWSARAKPISPLHF
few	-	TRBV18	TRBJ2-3	TGTGCCAGCTCACCCATGGACGGCCCGAGGCAGTATTTT	CASSPMDGPRQYF
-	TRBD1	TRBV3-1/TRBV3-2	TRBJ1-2	TGTGCCAGCAGACAGACAGGGGGGAATGGCTACACCTTC	CASRQTGGNGYTF
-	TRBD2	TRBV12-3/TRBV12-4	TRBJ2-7	TGTGCCAGCAGCGGGGGGGCCCTGAGTAAGCAGTACTTC	CASSGGALSKQYF
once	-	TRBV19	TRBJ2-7	TGTGCCAGTAGTATAGCCAGAAGCTCCTACGAGCAGTACTTC	CASSIARSSYEQYF
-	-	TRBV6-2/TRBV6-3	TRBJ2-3	TGTGCCAGCAGTCGCCTACTAGGTACGCAGTATTTT	CASSRLLGTQYF
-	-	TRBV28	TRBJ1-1	TGTGCCAGCATGGGGAACACTGAAGCTTTCTTT	CASMGNTEAFF
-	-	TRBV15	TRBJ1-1	TGTGCCACCAGCAGATCGACCGGAATTAACACTGAAGCTTTCTTT	CATSRSTGINTEAFF
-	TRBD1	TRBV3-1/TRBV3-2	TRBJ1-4	TGTGCCAGCAGCCAAGGCCTGGGACAGGGGCACGAAAAACTGTTTTTT	CASSQGLGQGHEKLFF
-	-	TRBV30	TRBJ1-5	TGTGCCTGGAGTCCGGGGTCCAATCAGCCCCAGCATTTT	CAWSPGSNQPQHF
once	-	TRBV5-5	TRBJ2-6	TGTGCCAGCAGCTTGGCCTTTAGGGCCGCCGCCGGGGCCAACGTCCTGACTTTC	CASSLAFRAAAGANVLTF
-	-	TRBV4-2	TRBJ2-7	TGTGCCAGCAGCCAAGTTGCGGGACAGATATACGAGCAGTACTTC	CASSQVAGQIYEQYF
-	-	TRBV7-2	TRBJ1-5	TGTGCCAGCAGCCCTTATAATCAGCCCCAGCATTTT	CASSPYNQPQHF
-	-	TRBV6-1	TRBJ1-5	TGTGCCAGCAGTGAGTCGGGGTTCAGTCAGCCCCAGCATTTT	CASSESGFSQPQHF
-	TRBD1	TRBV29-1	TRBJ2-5	TGCAGCGTTTCGACAGGGGTACGAGAGACCCAGTACTTC	CSVSTGVRETQYF
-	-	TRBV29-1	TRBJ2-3	TGCAGTATACTGTCGGGAACAGATACGCAGTATTTT	CSILSGTDTQYF
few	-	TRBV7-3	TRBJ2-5	TGTGCCAGCAGCTTATCAGACCAAGAGACCCAGTACTTC	CASSLSDQETQYF
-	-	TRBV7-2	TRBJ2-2	TGTGCCAGCAGCTCTCGATCACAGACGAACACCGGGGAGCTGTTTTTT	CASSSRSQTNTGELFF
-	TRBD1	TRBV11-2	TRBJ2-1	TGTGCCAGCAGCTGGGGACAGCTCAATGAGCAGTTCTTC	CASSWGQLNEQFF
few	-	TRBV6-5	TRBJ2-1	TGTGCCAGCACCCCGTGGACGGGAGTTGAGCAGTTCTTC	CASTPWTGVEQFF
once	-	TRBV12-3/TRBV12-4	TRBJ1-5	TGTGCCAGCAGTTTGATGGGCAATCAGCCCCAGCATTTT	CASSLMGNQPQHF
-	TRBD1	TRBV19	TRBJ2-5	TGTGCCAGTAGTATACGGGGCGAGGGGGCTGGCGAGACCCAGTACTTC	CASSIRGEGAGETQYF
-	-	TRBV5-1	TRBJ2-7	TGCGCCAGTAGCATGGTGGGGGGGCGGTACGAGCAGTACTTC	CASSMVGGRYEQYF
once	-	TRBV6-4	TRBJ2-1	TGTGCCAGCAGCTCGGGACACTTCAATGAGCAGTTCTTC	CASSSGHFNEQFF
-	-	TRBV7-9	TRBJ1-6	TGTGCCAGCAGCCGGACAGACTCACCCCTCCACTTT	CASSRTDSPLHF
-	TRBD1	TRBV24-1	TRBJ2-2	TGTGCCACCTCGACAGGGAATACGAACACCGGGGAGCTGTTTTTT	CATSTGNTNTGELFF
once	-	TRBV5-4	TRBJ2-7	TGTGCCAGCAGCTGGGGCTACGAGCAGTACTTC	CASSWGYEQYF
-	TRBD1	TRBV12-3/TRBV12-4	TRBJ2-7	TGTGCCAGCAGCAAGGGACAGGCCTACGAGCAGTACTTC	CASSKGQAYEQYF
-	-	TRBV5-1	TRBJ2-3	TGCGCCAGCAGCTTGGTGGAATCCACAGATACGCAGTATTTT	CASSLVESTDTQYF
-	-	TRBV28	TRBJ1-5	TGTGCCAGCAGAGACCAGGGACAGCCCCAGCATTTT	CASRDQGQPQHF
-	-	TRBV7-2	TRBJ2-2	TGTGCCAGCAGCTTACCAGTTACCGGGGAGCTGTTTTTT	CASSLPVTGELFF
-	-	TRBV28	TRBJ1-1	TGTGCCAGCACCCAGGGAGGGCTCACTGAAGCTTTCTTT	CASTQGGLTEAFF
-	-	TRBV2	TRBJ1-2	TGTGCCAGCAGTGAAGGCGGAGGGTACTATGGCTACACCTTC	CASSEGGGYYGYTF
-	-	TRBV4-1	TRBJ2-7	TGCGCCAGCAGCCAGCCACAGGGTTCCTACGAGCAGTACTTC	CASSQPQGSYEQYF
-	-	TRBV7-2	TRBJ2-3	TGTGCCAGCAGCCCGAAAATAGCGGTTGTCACAGATACGCAGTATTTT	CASSPKIAVVTDTQYF
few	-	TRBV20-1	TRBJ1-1	TGCAGTGCTAGAGATGGAACTGAAGCTTTCTTT	CSARDGTEAFF
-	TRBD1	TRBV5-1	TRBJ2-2	TGCGCCAGCAGCTCCCAGGGACAGGGGGCTGCCGGGGAGCTGTTTTTT	CASSSQGQGAAGELFF